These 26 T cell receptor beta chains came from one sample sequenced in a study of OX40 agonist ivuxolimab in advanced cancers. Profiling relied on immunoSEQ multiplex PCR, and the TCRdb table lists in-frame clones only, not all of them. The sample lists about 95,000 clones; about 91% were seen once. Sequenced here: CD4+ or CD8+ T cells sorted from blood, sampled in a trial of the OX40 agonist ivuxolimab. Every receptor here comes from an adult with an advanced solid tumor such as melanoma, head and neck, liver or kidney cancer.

CDR3: CASSHPARGLNEQYF. CDR3 in DNA: TGCGCCAGCAGCCACCCCGCCAGGGGGCTTAACGAGCAGTACTTC. This chain uses TRBV4-1 with TRBJ2-7, with 8 bases aligning to TRBD1. The J segment lost 5 bases and the V segment lost 3 bases, leaving 9 bases of the junction unmatched. This CDR3 has 15 residues. Germline values: CDR1 MGHRA, CDR2 YSYEKL.

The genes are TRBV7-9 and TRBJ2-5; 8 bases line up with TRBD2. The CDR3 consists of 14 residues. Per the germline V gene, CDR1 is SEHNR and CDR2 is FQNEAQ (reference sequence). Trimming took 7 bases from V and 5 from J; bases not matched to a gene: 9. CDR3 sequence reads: CASTPGLVLETQYF. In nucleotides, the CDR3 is TGTGCCAGCACCCCGGGACTAGTCCTGGAGACCCAGTACTTC. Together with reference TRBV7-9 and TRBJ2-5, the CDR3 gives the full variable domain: DTGVSQNPRHKITKRGQNVTFRCDPISEHNRLYWYRQTLGQGPEFLTYFQNEAQLEKSRLLSDRFSAERPKGSFSTLEIQRTEQGDSAMYLCASTPGLVLETQYFGPGTRLLVL.

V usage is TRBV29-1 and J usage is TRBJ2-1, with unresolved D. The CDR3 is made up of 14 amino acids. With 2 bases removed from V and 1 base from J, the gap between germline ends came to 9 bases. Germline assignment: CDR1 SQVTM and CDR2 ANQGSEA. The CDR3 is CSVEWQESYNEQFF. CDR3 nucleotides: TGCAGCGTTGAATGGCAGGAGTCCTACAATGAGCAGTTCTTC.

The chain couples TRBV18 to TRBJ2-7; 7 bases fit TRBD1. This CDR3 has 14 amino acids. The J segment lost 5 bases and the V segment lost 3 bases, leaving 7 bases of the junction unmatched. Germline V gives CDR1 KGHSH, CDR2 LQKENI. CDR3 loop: CASSPPGQSHEQYF. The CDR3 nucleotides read TGTGCCAGCTCACCCCCGGGACAGTCTCACGAGCAGTACTTC.

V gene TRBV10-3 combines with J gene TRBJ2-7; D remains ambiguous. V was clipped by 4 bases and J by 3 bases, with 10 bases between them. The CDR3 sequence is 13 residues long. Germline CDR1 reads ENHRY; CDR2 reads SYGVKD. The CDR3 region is CAISVDGRYEQYF. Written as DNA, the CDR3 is TGTGCCATCAGTGTAGACGGTCGCTACGAGCAGTACTTC.

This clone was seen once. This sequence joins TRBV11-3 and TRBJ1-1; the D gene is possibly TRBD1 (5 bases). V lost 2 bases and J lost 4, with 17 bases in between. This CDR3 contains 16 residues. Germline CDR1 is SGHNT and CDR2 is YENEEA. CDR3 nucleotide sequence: TGTGCCAGCAGCTTACGGGCAGGGCAGTACGGCACTGAAGCTTTCTTT. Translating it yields CASSLRAGQYGTEAFF.

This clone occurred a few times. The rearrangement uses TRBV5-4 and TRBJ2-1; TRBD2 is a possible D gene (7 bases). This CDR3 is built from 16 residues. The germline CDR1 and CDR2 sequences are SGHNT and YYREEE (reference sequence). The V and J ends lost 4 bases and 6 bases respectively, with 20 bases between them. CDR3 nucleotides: TGTGCCAGCAGCCGGGGGGCCAAAGTTGGGGGCAATGAGCAGTTCTTC. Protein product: CASSRGAKVGGNEQFF.

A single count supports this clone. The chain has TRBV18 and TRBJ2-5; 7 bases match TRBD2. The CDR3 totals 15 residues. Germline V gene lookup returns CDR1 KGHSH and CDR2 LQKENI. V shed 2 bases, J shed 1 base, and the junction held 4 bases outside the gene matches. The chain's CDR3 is CASSPVSGPQETQYF. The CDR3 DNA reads TGTGCCAGCTCACCAGTTAGCGGGCCCCAAGAGACCCAGTACTTC.

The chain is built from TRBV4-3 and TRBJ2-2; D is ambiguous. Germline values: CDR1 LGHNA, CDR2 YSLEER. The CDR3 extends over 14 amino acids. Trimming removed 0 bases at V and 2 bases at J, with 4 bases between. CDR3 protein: CASSQDFNTGELFF. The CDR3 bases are TGCGCCAGCAGCCAAGACTTCAACACCGGGGAGCTGTTTTTT.

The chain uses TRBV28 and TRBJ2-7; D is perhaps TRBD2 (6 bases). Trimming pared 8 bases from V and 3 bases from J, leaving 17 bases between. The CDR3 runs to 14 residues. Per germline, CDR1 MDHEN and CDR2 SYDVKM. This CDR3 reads CASEGGGPYYEQYF. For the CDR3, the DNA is TGTGCCAGCGAGGGAGGAGGTCCTTACTACGAGCAGTACTTC.

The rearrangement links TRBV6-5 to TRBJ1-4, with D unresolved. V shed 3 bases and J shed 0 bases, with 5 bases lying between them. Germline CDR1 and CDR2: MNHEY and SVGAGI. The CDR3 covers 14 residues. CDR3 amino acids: CASSYSSTNEKLFF. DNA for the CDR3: TGTGCCAGCAGTTATTCATCAACTAATGAAAAACTGTTTTTT.

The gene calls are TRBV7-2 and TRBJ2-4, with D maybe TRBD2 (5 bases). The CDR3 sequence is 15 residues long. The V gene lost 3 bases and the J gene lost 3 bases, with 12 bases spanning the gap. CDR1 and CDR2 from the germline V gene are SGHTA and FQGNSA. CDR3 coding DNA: TGTGCCAGCAGCTTCGGGTCAGGAGGCAAAAACATTCAGTACTTC. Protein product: CASSFGSGGKNIQYF.

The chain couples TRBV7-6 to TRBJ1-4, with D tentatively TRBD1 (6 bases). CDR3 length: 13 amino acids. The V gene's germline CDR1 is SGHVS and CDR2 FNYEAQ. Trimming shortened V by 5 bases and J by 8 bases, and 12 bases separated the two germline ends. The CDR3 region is CASSKGTKEKLFF. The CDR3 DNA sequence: TGTGCCAGCAGCAAGGGGACAAAAGAAAAACTGTTTTTT.

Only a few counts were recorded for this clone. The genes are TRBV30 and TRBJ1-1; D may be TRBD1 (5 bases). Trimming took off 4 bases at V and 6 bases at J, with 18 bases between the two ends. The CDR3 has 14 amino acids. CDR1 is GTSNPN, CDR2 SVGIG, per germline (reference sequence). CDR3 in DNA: TGTGCCTGGAATCTCCAGGGTCAGTTCCCTGAAGCTTTCTTT. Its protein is CAWNLQGQFPEAFF.

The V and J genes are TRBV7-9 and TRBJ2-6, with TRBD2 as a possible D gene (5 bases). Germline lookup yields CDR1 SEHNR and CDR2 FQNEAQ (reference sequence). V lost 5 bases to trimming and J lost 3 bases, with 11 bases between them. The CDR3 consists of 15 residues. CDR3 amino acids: CASSTRTVGANVLTF. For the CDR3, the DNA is TGTGCCAGCAGCACTAGGACGGTTGGGGCCAACGTCCTGACTTTC. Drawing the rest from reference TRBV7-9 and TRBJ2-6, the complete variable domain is DTGVSQNPRHKITKRGQNVTFRCDPISEHNRLYWYRQTLGQGPEFLTYFQNEAQLEKSRLLSDRFSAERPKGSFSTLEIQRTEQGDSAMYLCASSTRTVGANVLTFGAGSRLTVL.

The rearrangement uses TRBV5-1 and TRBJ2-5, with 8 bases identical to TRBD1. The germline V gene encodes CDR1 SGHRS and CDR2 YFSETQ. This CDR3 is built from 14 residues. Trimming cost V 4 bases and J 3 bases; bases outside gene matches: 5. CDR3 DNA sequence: TGCGCCAGCAGCCCCGGACAGGGCAAAGAGACCCAGTACTTC. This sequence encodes CASSPGQGKETQYF.

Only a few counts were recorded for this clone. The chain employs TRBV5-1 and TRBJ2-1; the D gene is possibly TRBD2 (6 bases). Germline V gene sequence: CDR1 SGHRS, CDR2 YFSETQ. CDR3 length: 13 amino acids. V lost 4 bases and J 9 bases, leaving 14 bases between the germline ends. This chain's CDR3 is CASSLMTRSEQFF. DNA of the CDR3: TGCGCCAGCAGCCTGATGACTAGGAGTGAGCAGTTCTTC. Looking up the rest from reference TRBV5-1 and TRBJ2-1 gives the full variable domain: KAGVTQTPRYLIKTRGQQVTLSCSPISGHRSVSWYQQTPGQGLQFLFEYFSETQRNKGNFPGRFSGRQFSNSRSEMNVSTLELGDSALYLCASSLMTRSEQFFGPGTRLTVL.

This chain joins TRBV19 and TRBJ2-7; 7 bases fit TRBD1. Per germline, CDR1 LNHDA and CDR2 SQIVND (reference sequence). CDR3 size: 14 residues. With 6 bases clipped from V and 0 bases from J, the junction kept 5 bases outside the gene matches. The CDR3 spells CASRRTGISYEQYF. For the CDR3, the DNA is TGTGCCAGTAGGAGGACAGGCATCTCCTACGAGCAGTACTTC.

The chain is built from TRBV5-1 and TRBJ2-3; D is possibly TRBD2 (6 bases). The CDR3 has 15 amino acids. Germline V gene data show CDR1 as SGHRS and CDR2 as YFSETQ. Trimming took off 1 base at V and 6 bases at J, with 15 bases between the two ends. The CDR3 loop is CASSLPGLGFDTQYF. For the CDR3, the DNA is TGCGCCAGCAGCTTGCCGGGACTGGGGTTCGATACGCAGTATTTT.

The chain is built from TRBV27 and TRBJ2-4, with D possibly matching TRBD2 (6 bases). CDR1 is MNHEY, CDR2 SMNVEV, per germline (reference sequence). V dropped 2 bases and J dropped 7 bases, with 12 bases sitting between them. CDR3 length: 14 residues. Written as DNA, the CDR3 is TGTGCCAGCAGTTTAACTGGGCTAGCGAACATTCAGTACTTC. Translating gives CASSLTGLANIQYF.

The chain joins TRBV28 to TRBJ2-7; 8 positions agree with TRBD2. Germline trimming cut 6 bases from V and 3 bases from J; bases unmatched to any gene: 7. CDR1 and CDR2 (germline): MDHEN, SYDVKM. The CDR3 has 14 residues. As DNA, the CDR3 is TGTGCCAGCAGCTCGGGGGGGGTTCGCTACGAGCAGTACTTC. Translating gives CASSSGGVRYEQYF.

CDR3 sequence reads: CASSYSLQNSYEQYF. DNA for the CDR3: TGTGCCAGCAGTTACTCCTTACAGAACTCCTACGAGCAGTACTTC. The chain recombines TRBV6-5 with TRBJ2-7; D is ambiguous. Deletions cut 0 bases from V and 0 bases from J, with 9 bases between. The CDR3 extends over 15 amino acids. Germline CDR1 reads MNHEY; CDR2 reads SVGAGI.

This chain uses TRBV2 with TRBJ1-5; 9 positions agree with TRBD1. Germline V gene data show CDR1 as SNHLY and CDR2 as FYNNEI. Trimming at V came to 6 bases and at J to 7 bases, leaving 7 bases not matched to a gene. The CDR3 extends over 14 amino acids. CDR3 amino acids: CASSWDRETQPQHF. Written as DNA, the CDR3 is TGTGCCAGCAGCTGGGACAGGGAAACACAGCCCCAGCATTTT.

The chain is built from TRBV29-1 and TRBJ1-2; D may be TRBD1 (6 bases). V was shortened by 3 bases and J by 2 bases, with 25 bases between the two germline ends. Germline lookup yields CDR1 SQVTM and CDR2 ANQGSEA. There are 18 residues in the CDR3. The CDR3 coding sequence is TGCAGCGTTGAGTCGCCCCACACAGGGCCCGGTCGAAACTATGGCTACACCTTC. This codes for CSVESPHTGPGRNYGYTF.

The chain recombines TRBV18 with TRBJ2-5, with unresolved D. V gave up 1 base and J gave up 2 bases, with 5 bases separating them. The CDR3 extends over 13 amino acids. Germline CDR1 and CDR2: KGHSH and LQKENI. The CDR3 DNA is TGTGCCAGCTCACCACGACCTCAAGAGACCCAGTACTTC. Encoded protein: CASSPRPQETQYF.

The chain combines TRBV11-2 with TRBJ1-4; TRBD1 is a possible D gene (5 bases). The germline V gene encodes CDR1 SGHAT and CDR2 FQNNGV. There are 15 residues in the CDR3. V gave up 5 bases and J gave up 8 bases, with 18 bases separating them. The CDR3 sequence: CASSLPGGRGEKLFF. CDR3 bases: TGTGCCAGCAGCCTACCCGGGGGTCGGGGCGAAAAACTGTTTTTT.